The 9 T cell receptor beta chains given below trace back to one sample, sequenced in a study of blood T cell repertoires in COVID-19. Profiled with immunoSEQ multiplex PCR; TCRdb holds only in-frame clones, not every one. The repertoire has roughly 280,000 clones, 80% to 95% of them found once; the top ten carry 2.8%. The specimen was PBMCs or T cells enriched from blood (not recorded which). The receptors come from a man aged 40-49 years who had been exposed to COVID-19.

The table lists this clone with a count of one. The genes are TRBV4-1 and TRBJ1-2; 8 bases match TRBD1. Germline lookup yields CDR1 MGHRA and CDR2 YSYEKL. With V trimmed by 1 base and J by 1 base, 14 bases remained unmatched. There are 19 residues in the CDR3. CDR3 sequence reads: CASSQGGGQARAVNYGYTF. The CDR3 bases are TGCGCCAGCAGCCAAGGGGGGGGACAGGCCAGGGCCGTTAACTATGGCTACACCTTC.

V gene TRBV18 combines with J gene TRBJ1-1; D is ambiguous. This CDR3 region has 12 residues. Germline assignment: CDR1 KGHSH and CDR2 LQKENI. Trimming left V 7 bases short and J 0 bases short, with 6 bases between. The CDR3 DNA reads as TGTGCCAGCTGGAGAGTGAACACTGAAGCTTTCTTT. Amino acids: CASWRVNTEAFF.

The rearrangement uses TRBV7-9 and TRBJ2-7, with 7 bases fitting TRBD1. V shed 10 bases, J shed 4 bases, and the junction held 4 bases outside the gene matches. CDR3 length equals 11 residues. Germline-derived CDR1 and CDR2 are SEHNR and FQNEAQ (reference sequence). The CDR3 DNA is TGTGCCACGGGACAGAAATACGAGCAGTACTTC. Translation gives CATGQKYEQYF.

The chain combines TRBV19 with TRBJ2-7; 14 bases line up with TRBD2. CDR3 length: 15 amino acids. CDR1 and CDR2 from the germline V gene are LNHDA and SQIVND (reference sequence). V lost 6 bases and J lost 7; bases outside the gene matches: 8. The CDR3 region is CASRTSGRAVGEQYF. DNA for the CDR3: TGTGCCAGTAGGACTAGCGGGAGGGCCGTAGGGGAGCAGTACTTC.

The chain couples TRBV3-1 (or the pseudogene TRBV3-2) to TRBJ2-7; tentative D call: TRBD1 (6 bases). Germline CDR1 and CDR2: LGHDT and YNNKEL (reference sequence). This CDR3 is built from 12 residues. V was cut by 8 bases and J by 3 bases, with 11 bases left in between. CDR3 sequence (DNA): TGTGCCAGCTCGACAGGCTACTACGAGCAGTACTTC. Its translation is CASSTGYYEQYF.

The V and J genes are TRBV2 and TRBJ2-6, with D perhaps matching TRBD2 (5 bases). There are 17 residues in the CDR3. Trimming left V 5 bases short and J 0 bases short, with 14 bases between. Germline CDR1 is SNHLY and CDR2 is FYNNEI. CDR3 nucleotide sequence: TGTGCCAGCAGTATCCGGGGTACATTCTCTGGGGCCAACGTCCTGACTTTC. This sequence encodes CASSIRGTFSGANVLTF.

This rearrangement joins TRBV14 to TRBJ1-4; possibly TRBD1 for D (6 bases). The germline V gene has CDR1 SGHDN and CDR2 FVKESK. The CDR3 has 17 amino acids. V was clipped by 11 bases and J by 7 bases, with 29 bases between them. CDR3 amino acids: CALAPKKSRGGPEKLFF. Here the CDR3 DNA reads TGTGCCTTAGCCCCCAAAAAAAGTAGGGGGGGTCCTGAAAAACTGTTTTTT.

The V and J genes are TRBV5-1 and TRBJ2-7; TRBD1 might be the D (6 bases). Trimming cost V 0 bases and J 2 bases, with 18 bases left between them. This CDR3 contains 17 residues. Per the germline V gene, CDR1 is SGHRS and CDR2 is YFSETQ. CDR3 coding DNA: TGCGCCAGCAGCTTGGTGAGGTCTCTCACAGGGCCCTACGAGCAGTACTTC. Translated, it gives CASSLVRSLTGPYEQYF. The full variable domain, its missing parts supplied by reference TRBV5-1 and TRBJ2-7, is KAGVTQTPRYLIKTRGQQVTLSCSPISGHRSVSWYQQTPGQGLQFLFEYFSETQRNKGNFPGRFSGRQFSNSRSEMNVSTLELGDSALYLCASSLVRSLTGPYEQYFGPGTRLTVT.

J is TRBJ2-7 and V is TRBV9; the match to TRBD2 covers 7 bases. Trimming took 0 bases from V and 5 from J; bases not matched to a gene: 8. Germline V lookup: CDR1 SGDLS, CDR2 YYNGEE. The CDR3 sequence is 15 residues long. The CDR3 region has the DNA TGTGCCAGCAGCGTAGGTGGGGGAGGGCCTGACGAGCAGTACTTC. It encodes CASSVGGGGPDEQYF.